These 10 T cell receptor beta chains came from one sample sequenced in a study of blood T cell repertoires in COVID-19. TCRdb keeps only in-frame clones here, not all; method: immunoSEQ multiplex PCR. The sample consists of 110,000 to 150,000 clones, about 85% of them appearing once. The material sequenced was peripheral blood. These TCRs come from a human donor in a cohort sampled during active COVID-19.

The genes are TRBV5-1 and TRBJ2-1; 12 bases align to TRBD2. Germline V gene lookup returns CDR1 SGHRS and CDR2 YFSETQ. V was pared by 4 bases and J by 8 bases, with 7 bases of the junction left unmatched. CDR3 length equals 15 residues. CDR3 nucleotide sequence: TGCGCCAGCAGCACGGGACTAGCGGGCCGGGATGAGCAGTTCTTC. This encodes CASSTGLAGRDEQFF.

This clone was seen only a few times. The rearrangement uses TRBV6-6 and TRBJ1-2; possible D gene TRBD1, 6 bases. CDR1 is MNHNY and CDR2 is SVGAGI in the germline V gene (reference sequence). This CDR3 is built from 16 residues. The V end was cut by 5 bases, the J end by 4 bases, with 20 bases between. In DNA form, the CDR3 reads TGTGCCAGCAGTGTACCGGGACACCTCCGGATCTATGGCTACACCTTC. Its translation is CASSVPGHLRIYGYTF.

The chain carries TRBV9 and TRBJ1-1; D uncertain. Per the germline V gene, CDR1 is SGDLS and CDR2 is YYNGEE. CDR3 length equals 13 residues. Trimming took off 3 bases at V and 2 bases at J, with 8 bases between the two ends. In nucleotides, the CDR3 is TGTGCCAGCAGCGCCCAGGTAAACACTGAAGCTTTCTTT. Its protein is CASSAQVNTEAFF.

The chain links TRBV9 to TRBJ1-6, with D possibly TRBD1 on 5 matching bases. The CDR3 loop spans 14 amino acids. Per germline, CDR1 SGDLS and CDR2 YYNGEE. Trimming shortened V by 0 bases and J by 12 bases, and 13 bases separated the two germline ends. CDR3 in DNA: TGTGCCAGCAGCGTAGGGGCAGGGCTCAAACCCCTCCACTTT. This codes for CASSVGAGLKPLHF.

The chain has TRBV3-1 (or the pseudogene TRBV3-2) and TRBJ1-6; 9 bases line up with TRBD1. V trimming: 3 bases; J trimming: 5 bases; junction bases outside the gene matches: 5. Per the germline V gene, CDR1 is LGHDT and CDR2 is YNNKEL (reference sequence). CDR3 length: 16 residues. The CDR3 DNA sequence: TGTGCCAGCAGCCACCGTGGACAGGGGAATAATTCACCCCTCCACTTT. Residues: CASSHRGQGNNSPLHF.

This clone was detected only a few times. The V and J genes are TRBV6-5 and TRBJ2-7; a weak D match, TRBD2 (5 bases). The CDR3 has 12 residues. With 6 bases removed from V and 2 bases from J, the gap between germline ends came to 8 bases. The V gene's germline CDR1 is MNHEY and CDR2 SVGAGI. Here the CDR3 reads CASRATTYEQYF. The CDR3 DNA is TGTGCCAGCAGAGCGACTACCTACGAGCAGTACTTC.

This rearrangement joins TRBV13 to TRBJ1-3; D may be TRBD1 (6 bases). The CDR3 covers 15 residues. V was clipped by 6 bases and J by 4 bases, with 16 bases between them. Per germline, CDR1 PRHDT and CDR2 FYEKMQ (reference sequence). The CDR3 reads CASSRKTGSGNTIYF. DNA for the CDR3: TGTGCCAGCAGTAGGAAAACAGGGTCGGGAAACACCATATATTTT.

This clone was picked up a small number of times. The rearrangement links TRBV5-4 to TRBJ1-4; maybe TRBD1 (5 bases). V dropped 6 bases and J dropped 3 bases, with 15 bases sitting between them. CDR1 is SGHNT and CDR2 is YYREEE in the germline V gene (reference sequence). This CDR3 is built from 15 residues. The CDR3 DNA follows: TGTGCCAGCAAAGGGGATGGTCTCTCTAATGAAAAACTGTTTTTT. It translates to CASKGDGLSNEKLFF.

The CDR3 spells CASSQNLYGEQFF. In DNA form, the CDR3 reads TGTGCCAGCAGCCAGAATTTATATGGTGAGCAGTTCTTC. V gene TRBV28 combines with J gene TRBJ2-1; D gene uncertain. Germline CDR1 and CDR2: MDHEN and SYDVKM. The CDR3 has 13 amino acids. Trimming cost V 6 bases and J 9 bases, with 15 bases left between them.

This CDR3 reads CASSSGQNYGYTF. The CDR3 DNA sequence: TGTGCCAGCAGTTCTGGACAGAACTATGGCTACACCTTC. The chain links TRBV3-1 (or the pseudogene TRBV3-2) to TRBJ1-2; a possible D gene is TRBD1 (6 bases). From germline, CDR1 is LGHDT and CDR2 YNNKEL (reference sequence). V was trimmed by 6 bases and J by 2 bases, leaving 10 bases between them. This CDR3 is built from 13 residues.